Listed here are 2 T cell receptor beta chains from one sample, sequenced in a study of neurological immune-mediated disorders. As for time point: longitudinal time-point 1 (baseline). TCRdb redid the calling of the 5' RACE reads with MiXCR, one entry per CDR3 protein. The repertoire includes some 60,000 distinct CDR3 sequences, about 10% of them detected once, and around 6.7% sits in the top ten. Sequencing was performed on PBMCs. These receptors all come from a male donor with HTLV-1-associated myelopathy (HAM/TSP).

At least ten counts were recorded for this clonotype. V gene TRBV7-9 combines with J gene TRBJ1-1, with 8 bases aligning to TRBD1. The CDR3 loop spans 14 amino acids. With V trimmed by 2 bases and J by 7 bases, 6 bases remained unmatched. Germline CDR1 SEHNR, CDR2 FQNEAQ (reference sequence). The CDR3 DNA reads TGTGCCAGCAGCTTACAGCAGGGGGCCGGTGAAGCTTTCTTT. Its translation: CASSLQQGAGEAFF.

The table lists this clonotype with many counts. The rearrangement uses TRBV5-1 and TRBJ2-1, with D possibly TRBD2 on 5 matching bases. Per the germline V gene, CDR1 is SGHRS and CDR2 is YFSETQ. V gave up 1 base and J gave up 6 bases, with 8 bases separating them. This CDR3 is 13 amino acids long. CDR3 bases: TGCGCCAGCAGCTTGTCGGCGGGCAATGAGCAGTTCTTC. Residues: CASSLSAGNEQFF.